This T cell receptor (beta chain) stems from a study of cytomegalovirus exposure and HLA in healthy donors. Overall study: The early release's HLA-typed donors yielded tens of millions of unique TCRs.

PCR used 60 Vbeta primers and 13 Jbeta primers. Method: immunoSEQ multiplex PCR; TCRdb's copy keeps in-frame clones and lacks some. The data contain some 180,000 clones, roughly 84% of them singletons. The germline gives CDR1 MDHEN, CDR2 SYDVKM. The V segment lost 6 bases and the J segment 3 bases; nucleotides outside the gene matches: 8. CDR3 size: 14 residues. Details on this clone: Its cognate antigen is unknown.

Study-wide points: CMV serostatus was the sole immune exposure data available.

Sequencing was carried out using PBMCs. The chain carries TRBV28 and TRBJ2-7; the match to TRBD1 covers 7 bases. This sequence originates from a girl aged 2 to 9 in good health and CMV-seropositive. The CDR3 nucleotides are TGTGCCAGCAGCCCGGGACAGAGTCACTACGAGCAGTACTTC. Translated, it gives CASSPGQSHYEQYF.